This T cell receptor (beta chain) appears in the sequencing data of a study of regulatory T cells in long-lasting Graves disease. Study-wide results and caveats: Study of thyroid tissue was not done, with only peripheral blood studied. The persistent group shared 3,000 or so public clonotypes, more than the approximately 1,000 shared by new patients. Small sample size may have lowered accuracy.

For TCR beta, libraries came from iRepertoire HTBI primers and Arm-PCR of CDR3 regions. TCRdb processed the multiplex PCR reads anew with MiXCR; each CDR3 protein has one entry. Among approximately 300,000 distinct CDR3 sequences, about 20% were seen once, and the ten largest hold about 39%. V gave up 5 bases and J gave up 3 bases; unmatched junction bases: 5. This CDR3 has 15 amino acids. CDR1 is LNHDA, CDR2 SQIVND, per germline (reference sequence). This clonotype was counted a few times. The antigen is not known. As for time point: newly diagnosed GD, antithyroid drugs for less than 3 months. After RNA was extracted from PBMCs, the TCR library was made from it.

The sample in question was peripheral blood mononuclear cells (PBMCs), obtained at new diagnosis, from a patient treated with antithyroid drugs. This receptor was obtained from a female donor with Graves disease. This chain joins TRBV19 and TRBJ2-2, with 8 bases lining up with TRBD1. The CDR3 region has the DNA TGTGCCAGTAGTGTGACAGGGGCCTACACCGGGGAGCTGTTTTTT. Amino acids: CASSVTGAYTGELFF.